A selection of T cell receptor beta chains follows, all from one sample in a study of CD8+ T cells in alopecia areata. The method was immunoSEQ multiplex PCR; TCRdb's version includes in-frame clones alone and lacks a portion of them. The table records under 350,000 clones, more than 45% of them present only once. Material: CD4+ T cells sorted from blood, obtained at week 24, from a patient treated with tofacitinib. The receptors were sampled from a human donor with alopecia areata. Both conserved end residues are part of each CDR3. D genes are given only for firm matches. Rows may omit the clone size; those that give it use once, few, many or a size class.

NA	TRBV2	TRBJ1-1	NA	CASSEGRSTVMNTEAFF	TGTGCCAGCAGTGAAGGCAGGTCTACCGTCATGAACACTGAAGCTTTCTTT
NA	TRBV5-1	TRBJ1-5	NA	CASRPNGGRNQPQHF	TGCGCCAGCAGGCCCAACGGTGGCCGCAATCAGCCCCAGCATTTT
few	TRBV5-4	TRBJ2-7	NA	CASSQQAGEQYF	TGTGCCAGCAGCCAACAGGCCGGCGAGCAGTACTTC
NA	TRBV9	TRBJ2-1	NA	CASSSLKGPGKDSSYNEQFF	TGTGCCAGCAGCTCGCTTAAGGGACCAGGGAAAGACAGCTCCTACAATGAGCAGTTCTTC
few	TRBV5-6	TRBJ2-2	NA	CASSLWIREELFF	TGTGCCAGCAGCTTGTGGATCAGGGAGGAGCTGTTTTTT
NA	TRBV6-5	TRBJ2-2	NA	CASSYSQNTGELFF	TGTGCCAGCAGTTACTCACAGAACACCGGGGAGCTGTTTTTT
NA	TRBV30	TRBJ2-2	TRBD2	CAWRHRGLAGTRTGELFF	TGTGCCTGGAGACACCGGGGGCTAGCGGGGACGCGCACCGGGGAGCTGTTTTTT
NA	TRBV7-2	TRBJ2-5	NA	CASSLEGRQETQYF	TGTGCCAGCAGCTTAGAGGGCAGACAAGAGACCCAGTACTTC
few	TRBV4-3	TRBJ2-5	NA	CASSLQGQGEETQYF	TGCGCCAGCAGCCTCCAGGGACAAGGGGAAGAGACCCAGTACTTC
NA	TRBV5-4	TRBJ1-1	TRBD1	CASSRIKRGGSGTEAFF	TGTGCCAGCAGCCGGATAAAGAGAGGGGGCTCTGGCACTGAAGCTTTCTTT
few	TRBV29-1	TRBJ2-4	NA	CSVGQLAKNIQYF	TGCAGCGTTGGTCAGCTAGCCAAAAACATTCAGTACTTC
few	TRBV7-2	TRBJ2-2	NA	CASSLGGNTGELFF	TGTGCCAGCAGCTTGGGAGGGAACACCGGGGAGCTGTTTTTT
few	TRBV29-1	TRBJ1-2	TRBD1	CSVDRTGLYGYTF	TGCAGCGTTGACCGGACAGGGCTCTATGGCTACACCTTC
NA	TRBV10-3	TRBJ1-5	NA	CAMGGGSNQPQHF	TGTGCCATGGGAGGGGGTAGCAATCAGCCCCAGCATTTT
NA	TRBV5-1	TRBJ2-5	TRBD1	CASSGPGTGKQETQYF	TGCGCCAGCAGCGGGCCCGGGACAGGGAAACAAGAGACCCAGTACTTC
NA	TRBV4-2	TRBJ2-7	NA	CASSQPGRDVAYEQYF	TGTGCCAGCAGCCAACCCGGCCGGGACGTAGCCTACGAGCAGTACTTC